Below, one T cell receptor (beta chain) is given with its context. Germline V gives CDR1 SEHNR, CDR2 FQNEAQ (reference sequence). This CDR3 has 15 amino acids. The trim removed 5 bases at V and 5 bases at J, leaving 9 bases unmatched. Original analysis: Reference gene primer amplification in the assay estimated nucleated cell counts. Method: immunoSEQ multiplex PCR; TCRdb's copy keeps in-frame clones and lacks some. V and J calls and clone size come straight from that table; D and trimming were deduced from the DNA. The sample has around 140,000 clones, over 70% seen once. The data stem from a study of blood T cell repertoires in COVID-19. Study-wide background: From the United States, Italy and Spain came samples of acute and convalescent COVID-19. From T cells, B-cell-depleted T cells, or PBMCs came the material, which was cDNA or gDNA.

Sequenced material: peripheral blood. The chain uses TRBV7-9 and TRBJ2-5; 9 positions agree with TRBD2. The TCR was taken from a woman between 55 and 75 years old with acute or convalescent COVID-19. Here the CDR3 DNA reads TGTGCCAGCAGCCCTGAGGGCGGGAGGGAGGAGACCCAGTACTTC. The encoded protein is CASSPEGGREETQYF. Together with reference TRBV7-9 and TRBJ2-5, the CDR3 gives the full variable domain: DTGVSQNPRHKITKRGQNVTFRCDPISEHNRLYWYRQTLGQGPEFLTYFQNEAQLEKSRLLSDRFSAERPKGSFSTLEIQRTEQGDSAMYLCASSPEGGREETQYFGPGTRLLVL.